These T cell receptor beta chains were read from a single sample in a study of CD8 T cells in ankylosing spondylitis. TCRdb used MiXCR to reprocess the 5' RACE reads, holding one entry per CDR3 protein. The sample records over 100,000 distinct CDR3 sequences, 6% to 8.5% being singletons. The sequenced material came from blood, either unsorted or a sorted T cell fraction (not recorded which). These receptors were taken from a male donor with ankylosing spondylitis or in good health (not recorded which). CDR3s include the opening cysteine and the closing phenylalanine or tryptophan. A D gene is named only where the DNA matches it firmly. A row's size may be missing; if present it is once, few, many or a size class.

clone size: many; D gene: .; CDR3 length: 13; J gene: TRBJ1-3; V gene: TRBV12-3/TRBV12-4; CDR3 DNA: TGTGCCAGCAGTTTATTTGATGGAAACACCATATATTTT; CDR3 protein: CASSLFDGNTIYF
clone size: many; D gene: .; CDR3 length: 15; J gene: TRBJ1-2; V gene: TRBV6-1; CDR3 DNA: TGTGCCAGCAGTGAATTTAAGGGTGGGAGGTATGGCTACACCTTC; CDR3 protein: CASSEFKGGRYGYTF
clone size: many; D gene: .; CDR3 length: 12; J gene: TRBJ1-5; V gene: TRBV20-1; CDR3 DNA: TGCAGTGCTAGAACGGGGAATCAGCCCCAGCATTTT; CDR3 protein: CSARTGNQPQHF
clone size: many; D gene: TRBD1; CDR3 length: 15; J gene: TRBJ1-3; V gene: TRBV4-3; CDR3 DNA: TGCGCCAGCAGCCAAGAACAGGGGACTGGAAACACCATATATTTT; CDR3 protein: CASSQEQGTGNTIYF
clone size: .; D gene: .; CDR3 length: 13; J gene: TRBJ1-6; V gene: TRBV6-5; CDR3 DNA: TGTGCCAGCAGTTACTCTGGTCGATCACCCCTCCACTTT; CDR3 protein: CASSYSGRSPLHF
clone size: many; D gene: TRBD1; CDR3 length: 14; J gene: TRBJ2-2; V gene: TRBV20-1; CDR3 DNA: TGCAGTGCAAGAACAGGGGGAAACACCGGGGAGCTGTTTTTT; CDR3 protein: CSARTGGNTGELFF
clone size: many; D gene: .; CDR3 length: 14; J gene: TRBJ1-1; V gene: TRBV5-1; CDR3 DNA: TGCGCCAGCAGCCTGGACGGGGGCGCGACTGAAGCTTTCTTT; CDR3 protein: CASSLDGGATEAFF
clone size: many; D gene: .; CDR3 length: 14; J gene: TRBJ2-5; V gene: TRBV5-1; CDR3 DNA: TGCGCCAGCAGCTTCCGGCAGGGCTGGGAGACCCAGTACTTC; CDR3 protein: CASSFRQGWETQYF
clone size: many; D gene: TRBD2; CDR3 length: 17; J gene: TRBJ2-7; V gene: TRBV7-2; CDR3 DNA: TGTGCCAGCAGCTTGGGACCTTTAGCGGGAGGATCTGACGAGCAGTACTTC; CDR3 protein: CASSLGPLAGGSDEQYF
clone size: many; D gene: TRBD1; CDR3 length: 17; J gene: TRBJ2-6; V gene: TRBV7-2; CDR3 DNA: TGTGCCAGCAGCTTAGCAGGGGGCGCTTCTGGGGCCAACGTCCTGACTTTC; CDR3 protein: CASSLAGGASGANVLTF
clone size: many; D gene: .; CDR3 length: 16; J gene: TRBJ1-2; V gene: TRBV7-2; CDR3 DNA: TGTGCCAGCAGCTTTCTCTACCTCCAACCAAACTATGGCTACACCTTC; CDR3 protein: CASSFLYLQPNYGYTF
clone size: many; D gene: TRBD2; CDR3 length: 18; J gene: TRBJ2-7; V gene: TRBV5-6; CDR3 DNA: TGTGCCAGCAGCCTCCGGACTAGCGGGAGGTCTTACTCCTACGAGCAGTACTTC; CDR3 protein: CASSLRTSGRSYSYEQYF
clone size: many; D gene: .; CDR3 length: 14; J gene: TRBJ2-7; V gene: TRBV20-1; CDR3 DNA: TGCAGTGCTAGAGATTTTCGAGGGGCCTACGAGCAGTACTTC; CDR3 protein: CSARDFRGAYEQYF
clone size: many; D gene: .; CDR3 length: 14; J gene: TRBJ2-1; V gene: TRBV20-1; CDR3 DNA: TGCAGTGCTATTACAGGGTCATTTTACAATGAGCAGTTCTTC; CDR3 protein: CSAITGSFYNEQFF
clone size: many; D gene: .; CDR3 length: 13; J gene: TRBJ1-6; V gene: TRBV5-1; CDR3 DNA: TGCGCCAGCAGCTACTCCCAGGGTTCACCCCTCCACTTT; CDR3 protein: CASSYSQGSPLHF
clone size: many; D gene: .; CDR3 length: 15; J gene: TRBJ2-3; V gene: TRBV5-1; CDR3 DNA: TGCGCCAGCAGCATTACAGGGGAGGGCACAGATACGCAGTATTTT; CDR3 protein: CASSITGEGTDTQYF
clone size: many; D gene: .; CDR3 length: 15; J gene: TRBJ1-5; V gene: TRBV5-1; CDR3 DNA: TGCGCCAGCAGCTTGGGGTCGGGGGCAGACCAGCCCCAGCATTTT; CDR3 protein: CASSLGSGADQPQHF
clone size: .; D gene: .; CDR3 length: 14; J gene: TRBJ2-7; V gene: TRBV30; CDR3 DNA: TGTGCCTGGAGTGTACTTTTGGGGGACAACGAGCAGTACTTC; CDR3 protein: CAWSVLLGDNEQYF
clone size: .; D gene: TRBD1; CDR3 length: 14; J gene: TRBJ2-1; V gene: TRBV5-1; CDR3 DNA: TGCGCCAGCAGCCCGGGACAGGACGACAATGAGCAGTTCTTC; CDR3 protein: CASSPGQDDNEQFF
clone size: many; D gene: TRBD2; CDR3 length: 14; J gene: TRBJ2-3; V gene: TRBV12-3/TRBV12-4; CDR3 DNA: TGTGCCAGCAGCTTTAGCGGGAGTGGAGATACGCAGTATTTT; CDR3 protein: CASSFSGSGDTQYF
clone size: many; D gene: .; CDR3 length: 14; J gene: TRBJ1-1; V gene: TRBV20-1; CDR3 DNA: TGCAGTGCCACCGGGACCCAGGGCCACACTGAAGCTTTCTTT; CDR3 protein: CSATGTQGHTEAFF
clone size: many; D gene: .; CDR3 length: 15; J gene: TRBJ2-2; V gene: TRBV5-1; CDR3 DNA: TGCGCCAGCAGCTTGGCCCTAGGGCCCACCGGGGAGCTGTTTTTT; CDR3 protein: CASSLALGPTGELFF
clone size: many; D gene: .; CDR3 length: 14; J gene: TRBJ2-7; V gene: TRBV6-5; CDR3 DNA: TGTGCCAGCAGTTATTCCGTACTCTCCTACGAGCAGTACTTC; CDR3 protein: CASSYSVLSYEQYF
clone size: many; D gene: .; CDR3 length: 12; J gene: TRBJ2-7; V gene: TRBV10-3; CDR3 DNA: TGTGCCATCAGGTCTGGCCTCTACGAGCAGTACTTC; CDR3 protein: CAIRSGLYEQYF
clone size: many; D gene: TRBD1; CDR3 length: 16; J gene: TRBJ1-5; V gene: TRBV5-1; CDR3 DNA: TGCGCCAGCAGCTTGGGCGACAGGGGTAGCAATCAGCCCCAGCATTTT; CDR3 protein: CASSLGDRGSNQPQHF
clone size: many; D gene: .; CDR3 length: 16; J gene: TRBJ1-5; V gene: TRBV4-2; CDR3 DNA: TGTGCCAGCAGCCAAGGGGACGGGAGTAGCAATCAGCCCCAGCATTTT; CDR3 protein: CASSQGDGSSNQPQHF
clone size: many; D gene: .; CDR3 length: 13; J gene: TRBJ1-1; V gene: TRBV10-2; CDR3 DNA: TGCGCCAGCAGTGAGGTACTGAACACTGAAGCTTTCTTT; CDR3 protein: CASSEVLNTEAFF
clone size: many; D gene: .; CDR3 length: 17; J gene: TRBJ2-3; V gene: TRBV29-1; CDR3 DNA: TGCAGCGTTGAAGGGACGGGAGAACTAGGTCATCTAGGTACGCAGTATTTT; CDR3 protein: CSVEGTGELGHLGTQYF
clone size: many; D gene: TRBD1; CDR3 length: 17; J gene: TRBJ2-3; V gene: TRBV9; CDR3 DNA: TGTGCCAGCGGACCCAGGACAGGCAGCTTTGGCACAGATACGCAGTATTTT; CDR3 protein: CASGPRTGSFGTDTQYF
clone size: .; D gene: TRBD1; CDR3 length: 16; J gene: TRBJ1-6; V gene: TRBV3-1; CDR3 DNA: TGTGCCAGCAGCCGGACAGGGGCTCCCGATAATTCACCCCTCCACTTT; CDR3 protein: CASSRTGAPDNSPLHF
clone size: many; D gene: .; CDR3 length: 12; J gene: TRBJ1-5; V gene: TRBV7-3; CDR3 DNA: TGTGCCAGCAGCTTAATGGGTCAGCCCCAGCATTTT; CDR3 protein: CASSLMGQPQHF
clone size: many; D gene: .; CDR3 length: 15; J gene: TRBJ1-1; V gene: TRBV7-6; CDR3 DNA: TGTGCCAGCAGCTTAGTTGGAGCGGCGGAGACTGAAGCTTTCTTT; CDR3 protein: CASSLVGAAETEAFF
clone size: many; D gene: TRBD1; CDR3 length: 15; J gene: TRBJ1-2; V gene: TRBV18; CDR3 DNA: TGTGCCAGCTCACCTCCCTCGACAGGGGGCAAGGGCTACACCTTC; CDR3 protein: CASSPPSTGGKGYTF
clone size: many; D gene: .; CDR3 length: 16; J gene: TRBJ2-2; V gene: TRBV20-1; CDR3 DNA: TGCAGTGCTAGAGCCCTGGGACAACAGAACACCGGGGAGCTGTTTTTT; CDR3 protein: CSARALGQQNTGELFF
clone size: many; D gene: .; CDR3 length: 13; J gene: TRBJ2-1; V gene: TRBV20-1; CDR3 DNA: TGCAGTGCGGTCCGGCCCCCGCACAATGAGCAGTTCTTC; CDR3 protein: CSAVRPPHNEQFF
clone size: many; D gene: TRBD2; CDR3 length: 16; J gene: TRBJ2-1; V gene: TRBV5-1; CDR3 DNA: TGCGCCAGCAGCTTGGGTTGGCTAGCGGGAGAGGGTGAGCAGTTCTTC; CDR3 protein: CASSLGWLAGEGEQFF
clone size: many; D gene: .; CDR3 length: 14; J gene: TRBJ2-1; V gene: TRBV5-1; CDR3 DNA: TGCGCCAGCAGCTTGGGTCACCAGGGCGGTGAGCAGTTCTTC; CDR3 protein: CASSLGHQGGEQFF
clone size: many; D gene: TRBD1; CDR3 length: 18; J gene: TRBJ2-4; V gene: TRBV19; CDR3 DNA: TGTGCCAGCTCCTCTTTTTCTGGGACAGGGGGCGACGAAAACATTCAGTACTTC; CDR3 protein: CASSSFSGTGGDENIQYF
clone size: many; D gene: .; CDR3 length: 16; J gene: TRBJ2-1; V gene: TRBV7-2; CDR3 DNA: TGTGCCAGCAGCAGAGCAGGACAGTGGACGATCAGGGAGCAGTTCTTC; CDR3 protein: CASSRAGQWTIREQFF
clone size: many; D gene: .; CDR3 length: 14; J gene: TRBJ2-1; V gene: TRBV20-1; CDR3 DNA: TGCAGTGCGCCGAGGGGGAGCTCCTACAATGAGCAGTTCTTC; CDR3 protein: CSAPRGSSYNEQFF
clone size: few; D gene: TRBD1; CDR3 length: 14; J gene: TRBJ1-2; V gene: TRBV18; CDR3 DNA: TGTGCCAGCGCCAATGGACAGGTCCTAGGAGGCTACACCTTC; CDR3 protein: CASANGQVLGGYTF
clone size: many; D gene: TRBD1; CDR3 length: 13; J gene: TRBJ1-2; V gene: TRBV10-3; CDR3 DNA: TGTGCCATCAGAATACAGGGGGGTTATGGCTACACCTTC; CDR3 protein: CAIRIQGGYGYTF
clone size: many; D gene: .; CDR3 length: 13; J gene: TRBJ1-2; V gene: TRBV7-2; CDR3 DNA: TGTGCCAGCAGCCCCGACAGTAACTATGGCTACACCTTC; CDR3 protein: CASSPDSNYGYTF
clone size: many; D gene: .; CDR3 length: 14; J gene: TRBJ1-5; V gene: TRBV5-5; CDR3 DNA: TGTGCCAGCAGCTTGATGGGGGACAATCAGCCCCAGCATTTT; CDR3 protein: CASSLMGDNQPQHF
clone size: many; D gene: TRBD2; CDR3 length: 14; J gene: TRBJ2-1; V gene: TRBV7-2; CDR3 DNA: TGTGCCAGCAGGGCATTAGCGGGAGGGAATGAGCAGTTCTTC; CDR3 protein: CASRALAGGNEQFF
clone size: large; D gene: .; CDR3 length: 18; J gene: TRBJ2-2; V gene: TRBV5-1; CDR3 DNA: TGCGCCAGCAGCCCCCCTTTTGGTCCGCCACAGTCGGGCGGGGAGCTGTTTTTT; CDR3 protein: CASSPPFGPPQSGGELFF
clone size: many; D gene: .; CDR3 length: 14; J gene: TRBJ2-5; V gene: TRBV18; CDR3 DNA: TGTGCCAGCTCACCACCGTTCCCTCAAGAGACCCAGTACTTC; CDR3 protein: CASSPPFPQETQYF
clone size: many; D gene: TRBD2; CDR3 length: 16; J gene: TRBJ2-2; V gene: TRBV5-1; CDR3 DNA: TGCGCCAGCAGCTTGGTTAGCGGGCGAAGTCCCGGGGAGCTGTTTTTT; CDR3 protein: CASSLVSGRSPGELFF
clone size: many; D gene: .; CDR3 length: 14; J gene: TRBJ2-1; V gene: TRBV7-9; CDR3 DNA: TGTGCCAGCAGCTTAGGGGTCAGCGTTAATGAGCAGTTCTTC; CDR3 protein: CASSLGVSVNEQFF